What follows describes a single T cell receptor beta chain. Its antigen remains unidentified. Through Arm-PCR of CDR3 regions and iRepertoire HTBI primers, TCR beta libraries were built. TCRdb called the multiplex PCR reads again in MiXCR, with one record for every CDR3 protein. The top ten hold 7.8% of the sample, which has hundreds of thousands of distinct CDR3 sequences, around 20% seen once. The sample is drawn from a study of regulatory T cells in long-lasting Graves disease. Study-level findings and limits: The analysis examined peripheral blood only and excluded thyroid tissue.

Per the germline V gene, CDR1 is MDHEN and CDR2 is SYDVKM. The CDR3 sequence is 14 residues long. V shed 8 bases, J shed 4 bases, and the junction held 6 bases outside the gene matches. Described time point: persistent/refractory GD, antithyroid drugs over 5 years with positive TRAb. Construction of the TCR library relied on RNA isolated from PBMCs. Doctors identified Graves' disease using the American Thyroid Association guidelines. The V call is TRBV28, the J call TRBJ2-2; 8 positions agree with TRBD1. Sequencing was performed on peripheral blood mononuclear cells (PBMCs), taken when the disease was refractory, from a patient treated with antithyroid drugs. The clonotype originates from a female donor with Graves disease. In nucleotides, the CDR3 is TGTGCCAGCTGGACAGGGAGTGTCACCGGGGAGCTGTTTTTT. Amino acid sequence: CASWTGSVTGELFF.